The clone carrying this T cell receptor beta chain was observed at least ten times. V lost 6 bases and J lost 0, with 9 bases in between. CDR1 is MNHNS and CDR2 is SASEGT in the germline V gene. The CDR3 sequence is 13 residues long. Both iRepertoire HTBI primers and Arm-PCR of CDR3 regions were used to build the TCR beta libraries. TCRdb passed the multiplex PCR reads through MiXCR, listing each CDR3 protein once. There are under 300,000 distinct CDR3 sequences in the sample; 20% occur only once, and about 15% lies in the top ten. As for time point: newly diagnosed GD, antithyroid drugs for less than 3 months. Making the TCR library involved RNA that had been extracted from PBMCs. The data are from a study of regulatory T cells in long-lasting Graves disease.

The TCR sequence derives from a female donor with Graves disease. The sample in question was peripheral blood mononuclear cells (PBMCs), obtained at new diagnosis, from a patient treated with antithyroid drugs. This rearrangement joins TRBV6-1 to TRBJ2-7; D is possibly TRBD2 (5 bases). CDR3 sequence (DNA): TGTGCCAGCAGAGTAGGGAGCTCCTACGAGCAGTACTTC. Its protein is CASRVGSSYEQYF.